Shown below are 7 T cell receptor beta chains from a single sample sequenced in a study of T cells in Graves' hyperthyroidism and ophthalmopathy. The CDR3 regions of TCR beta were amplified from RNA transcripts. Carried out on the TCR CDR3, a first-round RT-PCR used the HTBI primer set. TCRdb ran MiXCR on the multiplex PCR reads and lists one entry per CDR3 protein. This repertoire shows 300,000 to 450,000 distinct CDR3 sequences, less than 15% found once; its top ten account for 9.2%. Sequencing was performed on blood. The receptors were sampled from a woman younger than 35 with Graves' hyperthyroidism.

This clonotype has at least ten counts. The rearrangement uses TRBV18 and TRBJ1-1; TRBD1 agrees at 9 bases. V trimming: 3 bases; J trimming: 4 bases; junction bases outside the gene matches: 12. This CDR3 has 17 amino acids. Germline CDR1 KGHSH, CDR2 LQKENI. CDR3 in amino acids: CASSPTMSGTGSTEAFF. The DNA of the CDR3 is TGTGCCAGCTCACCCACGATGTCCGGGACAGGGAGCACTGAAGCTTTCTTT. The full variable domain, with the rest looked up from reference TRBV18 and TRBJ1-1, is NAGVMQNPRHLVRRRGQEARLRCSPMKGHSHVYWYRQLPEEGLKFMVYLQKENIIDESGMPKERFSAEFPKEGPSILRIQQVVRGDSAAYFCASSPTMSGTGSTEAFFGQGTRLTVV.

The V and J genes are TRBV7-3 and TRBJ2-7, with D maybe TRBD2 (6 bases). The CDR3 is made up of 16 amino acids. CDR1 and CDR2 (germline): SGHTA, FQGTGA. The V end was cut by 5 bases, the J end by 6 bases, with 23 bases between. The CDR3 is CASSPRGGWNKAEQYF. Written as DNA, the CDR3 is TGTGCCAGCAGCCCGCGGGGCGGGTGGAACAAAGCCGAGCAGTACTTC.

This clonotype showed up many times. This chain uses TRBV27 with TRBJ2-7, with D perhaps matching TRBD1 (6 bases). Germline V gene data show CDR1 as MNHEY and CDR2 as SMNVEV (reference sequence). Trimming took off 6 bases at V and 4 bases at J, with 19 bases between the two ends. CDR3 length: 15 amino acids. CDR3 sequence reads: CASRPSGTLWYEQYF. The CDR3 nucleotides are TGTGCCAGCAGACCATCCGGGACACTTTGGTACGAGCAGTACTTC.

This clonotype has a count of ten or more. V is TRBV7-2 and J is TRBJ1-1; no clear D. Trimming stripped 5 bases from V and 0 bases from J, with 10 bases between. The CDR3 spans 14 residues. The germline V gene encodes CDR1 SGHTA and CDR2 FQGNSA. Written as DNA, the CDR3 is TGTGCCAGCAGCGCAACGTGGGTGAACACTGAAGCTTTCTTT. The encoded protein is CASSATWVNTEAFF.

This clonotype has a count of ten or more. The J gene is TRBJ2-3, the V gene TRBV24-1; tentatively, D is TRBD1 (5 bases). Germline lookup yields CDR1 KGHDR and CDR2 SFDVKD. The CDR3 is 14 amino acids. The V end was cut by 4 bases, the J end by 3 bases, with 10 bases between. CDR3 sequence (DNA): TGTGCCACCAGTGAGTACAAGGGGACAGATACGCAGTATTTT. Protein sequence: CATSEYKGTDTQYF.

This clonotype was counted only a few times. The gene calls are TRBV20-1 and TRBJ2-2; TRBD2 aligns across 8 bases. The CDR3 consists of 14 residues. V was clipped by 5 bases and J by 2 bases; unmatched bases: 4. Germline CDR1 and CDR2: DFQATT and SNEGSKA (reference sequence). The chain's CDR3 is CSAGIAGNTGELFF. CDR3 in DNA: TGCAGTGCTGGGATAGCGGGAAACACCGGGGAGCTGTTTTTT.

This clonotype was observed many times. The chain combines TRBV27 with TRBJ2-7; 8 positions agree with TRBD1. The germline gives CDR1 MNHEY, CDR2 SMNVEV (reference sequence). This CDR3 spans 15 amino acids. With 5 bases clipped from V and 7 bases from J, the junction kept 13 bases outside the gene matches. CDR3 coding DNA: TGTGCCAGCAGTACCCGGACAGGGATTGAGAGGGAGCAGTACTTC. Its protein product is CASSTRTGIEREQYF.